This T cell receptor beta chain was captured by sequencing in a study of memory CD4+ T cells and cytomegalovirus serostatus. Looking at the study overall: Healthy Belgian adult donors included roughly nine CMV-positive and fewer than 25 CMV-negative people.

In the case of this clone: The antigen remains undetermined.

TCRdb's copy holds only in-frame clones and misses some; the assay was immunoSEQ multiplex PCR. Here the sample spans 80,000 to 100,000 clones, roughly 80% being singletons. Germline loops: CDR1 SGHRS, CDR2 YFSETQ. The germline V and J ends were trimmed by 1 base and 0 bases, with 11 bases remaining between them. This CDR3 spans 17 amino acids. Points from the study as a whole: Suggested: most of the CMV-linked TCR signature lies in CD4+ memory cells. About 40% of the roughly 160 known CMV-associated TCRbeta sequences appeared in CD4+ memory.

The sort gate was single viable CD3+CD4+CD8-CD45RO+ cells for memory CD4+ T cells. Total CD4+ T cells were enriched by CD4 positive selection. The chain is built from TRBV5-1 and TRBJ2-6, with D tentatively TRBD1 (5 bases). The TCR was taken from an adult in good health and CMV-seropositive. The source material was memory CD4+ T cells from blood. The CDR3 loop is CASSLTGINSGANVLTF. DNA for the CDR3: TGCGCCAGCAGCTTGACAGGTATAAACTCTGGGGCCAACGTCCTGACTTTC. The entire variable domain, with the rest obtained from reference TRBV5-1 and TRBJ2-6, is as follows: KAGVTQTPRYLIKTRGQQVTLSCSPISGHRSVSWYQQTPGQGLQFLFEYFSETQRNKGNFPGRFSGRQFSNSRSEMNVSTLELGDSALYLCASSLTGINSGANVLTFGAGSRLTVL.